A single T cell receptor beta chain is shown here with its context. Its specific antigen is unknown. Base qualities are not provided; no much larger clone lies one nucleotide away. Reading from cysteine to phenylalanine, the CDR3 counts 14 amino acids. The DNA shown is the 42-base CDR3, in frame from base 1. Unmatched junction bases come to 8, with V trimmed by 3 bases and J by 6 bases. CDR1 SGHRS and CDR2 YFSETQ are derived from the germline V gene. This sample was taken from a study of vaccination effects on CD4 cells after COVID-19 (dated by TCRdb to between 2022 and 2023). Looking at the study overall: Post-vaccine samples across the study were collected a median of 72 days after the second dose, with a range of 14 to 241. SARS-CoV-2 spike-specific CD4+ TCR repertoires were compared before and after mRNA vaccination in COVID-19 convalescent patients and in infection-naive vaccine recipients. The Oncomine TCR Beta short-read assay on an Illumina iSeq 100 was used to sequence cultures from other donors in the study. Altogether, around 11 COVID-19 convalescent patients and several SARS-CoV-2-naive healthy vaccine recipients made up the full study.

In the ViraFEST assay, PBMC were stimulated with viral peptide pools, and TCR sequencing was then used to find antigen-specific CD4+ T cell clonotypes based on their expansion. After around 11 days of culture, CD4+ T cells were isolated with the EasySep CD4+ T cell isolation kit. Each participant got two doses of an mRNA SARS-CoV-2 vaccine, either BNT162b2 or mRNA-1273. Healthy vaccine recipients had no prior SARS-CoV-2 infection, confirmed by negative nucleocapsid antibodies before and after vaccination. Roughly 2.1 million PBMC per well were cultured in IMDM with roughly 5% human AB serum, 10 IU/ml IL-2 and gentamicin, plus 10 ug/ml peptides. Half of the culture medium was replaced with fresh IL-2-containing medium on days 3 and 7. Unless otherwise noted, each peptide stimulation condition was cultured in triplicate wells. Using Ficoll-Paque Plus gradient centrifugation, PBMC were separated from whole blood and then either used fresh or cryopreserved at -140C. The overlapping peptide pools covered the spike proteins of SARS-CoV-2 and of the common cold coronaviruses HCoV-NL63, HCoV-OC43 and HCoV-229E. Genomic DNA was extracted from cultured CD4+ T cells with the QIAamp micro DNA kit.

Study-wide conclusions, independent of this receptor: Only a small number of convalescent patients were included, and no early post-infection timepoints were available, which limited the study. In healthy vaccine recipients, vaccine-induced clones were almost all SARS-CoV-2 mono-reactive, with only 1 of 255 cross-reactive with common cold coronaviruses. At late post-vaccination timepoints, both infection-induced and vaccine-induced clones showed marked clonal contraction, consistent with waning T cell responses.

Library method: the immunoSEQ multiplex PCR assay. DNA from the cultured, isolated CD4+ T cells was subjected to TCR beta CDR3 sequencing. In the authors' own workflow: The analysis removed non-productive TCR sequences, trimmed reads to the CDR3 region, and retained only CDR3s that were 7 or more amino acids long. Antigen-specific clonotypes were identified with the MANAFEST web app by comparing expansion in peptide wells against reference cultures. To be called positive, a clone needed expansion at FDR<0.05 compared with the reference and with all other wells, an odds ratio greater than 5, and a frequency greater than 0.1% in two replicate wells. A clonotype was called cross-reactive if it was significantly expanded both in SARS-CoV-2 spike wells and in at least one common cold coronavirus spike condition. Using the stringdist R package, CDR3 similarity was measured by Levenshtein distance, and unrooted trees were constructed with ape in R 3.6.1. The table comes from immuneACCESS by way of TCRdb, which keeps in-frame sequences with V and J called. Part of the clones is missing from these tables; in studies checked, under half for an unresolved V gene and the rest for unknown reasons. Clonal size and the V and J genes are those of that table, whereas D and trimming came from the DNA. The sample has 25,000 to 30,000 clones on record, 60% to 75% of them singletons. The ten largest clones capture around a sixth of the sample.

This receptor was taken from a human donor who received a COVID-19 vaccine. The chain is encoded by TRBV5-1 joined to TRBJ2-7, with TRBD1 matching 8 junction bases. The sample here was CD4+ T cells from PBMCs cultured with HCoV-OC43 spike peptides, taken after COVID-19 vaccination. This specimen's cell subset or site label, interpreted: HCoV-OC43 spike overlapping peptide pool stimulation. The DNA is as follows: TGCGCCAGCAGCTATGATTTTACAGGGGGCGAGCAGTACTTC. Protein translation: CASSYDFTGGEQYF.